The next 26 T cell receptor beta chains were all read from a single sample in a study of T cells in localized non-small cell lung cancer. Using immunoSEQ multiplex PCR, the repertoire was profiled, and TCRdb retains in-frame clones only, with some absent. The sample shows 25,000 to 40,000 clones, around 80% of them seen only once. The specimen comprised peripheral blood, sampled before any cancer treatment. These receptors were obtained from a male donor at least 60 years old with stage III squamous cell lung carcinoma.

CDR3 in amino acids: CASQLWGTGELFF. CDR3 nucleotide sequence: TGTGCCAGCCAGCTTTGGGGCACCGGGGAGCTGTTTTTT. The chain employs TRBV11-3 and TRBJ2-2; D gene ambiguous. The CDR3 spans 13 residues. Germline CDR1 and CDR2: SGHNT and YENEEA. Trimming took off 8 bases at V and 4 bases at J, with 11 bases between the two ends. Variable domain in full (rest from reference TRBV11-3 and TRBJ2-2): EAGVVQSPRYKIIEKKQPVAFWCNPISGHNTLYWYLQNLGQGPELLIRYENEEAVDDSQLPKDRFSAERLKGVDSTLKIQPAELGDSAVYLCASQLWGTGELFFGEGSRLTVL.

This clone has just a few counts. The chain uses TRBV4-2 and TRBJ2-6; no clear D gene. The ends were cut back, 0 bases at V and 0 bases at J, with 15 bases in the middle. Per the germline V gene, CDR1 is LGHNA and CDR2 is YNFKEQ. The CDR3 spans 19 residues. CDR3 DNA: TGTGCCAGCAGCCAAGATGTGGCAGGTATGGTCTCTGGGGCCAACGTCCTGACTTTC. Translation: CASSQDVAGMVSGANVLTF.

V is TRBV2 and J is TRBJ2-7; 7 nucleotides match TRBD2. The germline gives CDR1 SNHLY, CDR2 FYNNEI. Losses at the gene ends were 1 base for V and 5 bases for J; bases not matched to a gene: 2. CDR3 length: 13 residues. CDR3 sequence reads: CASSEGTRNEQYF. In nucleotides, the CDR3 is TGTGCCAGCAGTGAAGGGACTAGAAACGAGCAGTACTTC.

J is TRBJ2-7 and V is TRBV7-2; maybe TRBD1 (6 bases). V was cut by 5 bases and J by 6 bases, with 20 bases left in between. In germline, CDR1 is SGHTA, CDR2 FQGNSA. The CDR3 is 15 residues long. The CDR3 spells CASSGTGTPPVEQYF. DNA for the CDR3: TGTGCCAGCAGCGGAACCGGGACACCTCCCGTCGAGCAGTACTTC.

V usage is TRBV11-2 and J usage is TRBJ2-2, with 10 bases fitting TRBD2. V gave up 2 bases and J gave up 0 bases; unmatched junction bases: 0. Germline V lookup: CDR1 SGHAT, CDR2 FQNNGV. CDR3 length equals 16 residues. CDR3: CASSLLAGANTGELFF. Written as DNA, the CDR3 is TGTGCCAGCAGCTTACTAGCGGGGGCGAACACCGGGGAGCTGTTTTTT.

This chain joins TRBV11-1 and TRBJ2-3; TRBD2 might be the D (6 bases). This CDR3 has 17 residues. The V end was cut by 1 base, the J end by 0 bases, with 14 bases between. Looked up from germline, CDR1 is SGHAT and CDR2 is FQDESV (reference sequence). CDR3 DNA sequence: TGTGCCAGCAGCTTAGAGGAGGGGAGCAGGAGCACAGATACGCAGTATTTT. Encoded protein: CASSLEEGSRSTDTQYF.

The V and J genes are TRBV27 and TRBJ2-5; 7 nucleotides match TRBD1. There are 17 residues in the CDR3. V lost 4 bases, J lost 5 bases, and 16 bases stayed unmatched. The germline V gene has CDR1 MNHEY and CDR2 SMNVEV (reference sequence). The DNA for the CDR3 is TGTGCCAGCAGTTCGGTAGGGGGCAACCGACTTCGGGAGACCCAGTACTTC. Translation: CASSSVGGNRLRETQYF.

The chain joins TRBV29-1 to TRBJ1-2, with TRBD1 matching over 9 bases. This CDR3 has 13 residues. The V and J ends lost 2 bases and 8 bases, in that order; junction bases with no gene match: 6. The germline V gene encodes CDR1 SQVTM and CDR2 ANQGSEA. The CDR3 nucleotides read TGCAGCGTTGAATTGACAGGGGGATTGGGCTACACCTTC. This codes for CSVELTGGLGYTF. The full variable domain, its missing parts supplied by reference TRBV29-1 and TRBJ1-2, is SAVISQKPSRDICQRGTSLTIQCQVDSQVTMMFWYRQQPGQSLTLIATANQGSEATYESGFVIDKFPISRPNLTFSTLTVSNMSPEDSSIYLCSVELTGGLGYTFGSGTRLTVV.

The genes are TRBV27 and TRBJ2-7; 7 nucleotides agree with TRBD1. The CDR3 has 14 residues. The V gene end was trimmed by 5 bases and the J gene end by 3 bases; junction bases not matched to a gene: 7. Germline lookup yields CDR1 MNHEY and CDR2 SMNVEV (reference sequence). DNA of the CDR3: TGTGCCAGCAGTACTGGTTCAGGGGGCTACGAGCAGTACTTC. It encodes CASSTGSGGYEQYF.

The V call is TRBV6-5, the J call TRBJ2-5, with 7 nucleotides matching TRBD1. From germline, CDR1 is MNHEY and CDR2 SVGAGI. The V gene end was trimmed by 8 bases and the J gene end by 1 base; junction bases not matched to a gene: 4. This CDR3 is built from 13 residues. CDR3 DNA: TGTGCCAGCGGGGACAGCATCCAAGAGACCCAGTACTTC. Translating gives CASGDSIQETQYF.

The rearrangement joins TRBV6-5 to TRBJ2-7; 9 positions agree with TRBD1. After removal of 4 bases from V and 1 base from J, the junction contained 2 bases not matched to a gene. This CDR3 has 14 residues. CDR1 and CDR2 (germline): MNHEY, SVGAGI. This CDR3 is CASSSGTGSYEQYF. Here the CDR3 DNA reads TGTGCCAGCAGTTCAGGGACAGGGTCCTACGAGCAGTACTTC.

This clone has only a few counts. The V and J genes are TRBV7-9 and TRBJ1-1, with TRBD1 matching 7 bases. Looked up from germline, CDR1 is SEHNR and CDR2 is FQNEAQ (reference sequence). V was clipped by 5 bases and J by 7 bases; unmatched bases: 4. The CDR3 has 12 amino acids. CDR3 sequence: CASSRRDSEAFF. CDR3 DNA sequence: TGTGCCAGCAGCCGACGGGACAGTGAAGCTTTCTTT.

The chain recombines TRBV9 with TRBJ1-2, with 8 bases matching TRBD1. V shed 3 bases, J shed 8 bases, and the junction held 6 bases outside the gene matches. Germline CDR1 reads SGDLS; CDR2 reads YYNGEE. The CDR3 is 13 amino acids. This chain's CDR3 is CASSEAGGLGYTF. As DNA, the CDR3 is TGTGCCAGCAGCGAGGCAGGGGGCCTAGGCTACACCTTC.

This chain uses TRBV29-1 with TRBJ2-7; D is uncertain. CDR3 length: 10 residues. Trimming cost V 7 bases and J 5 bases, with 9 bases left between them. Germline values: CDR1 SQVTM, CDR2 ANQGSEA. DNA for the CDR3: TGCAGCGACCCGATAAACGAGCAGTACTTC. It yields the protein CSDPINEQYF.

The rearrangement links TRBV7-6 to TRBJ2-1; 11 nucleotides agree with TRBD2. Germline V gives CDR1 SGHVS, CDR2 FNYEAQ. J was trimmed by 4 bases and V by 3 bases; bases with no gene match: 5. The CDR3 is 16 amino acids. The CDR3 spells CASSLALAGGYNEQFF. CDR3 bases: TGTGCCAGCAGCTTGGCCCTAGCGGGGGGATACAATGAGCAGTTCTTC.

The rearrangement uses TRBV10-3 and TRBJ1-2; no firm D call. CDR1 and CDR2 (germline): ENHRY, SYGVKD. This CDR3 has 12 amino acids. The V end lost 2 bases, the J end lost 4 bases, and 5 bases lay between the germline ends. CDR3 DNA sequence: TGTGCCATCAGTGAGGGCAGCTATGGCTACACCTTC. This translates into CAISEGSYGYTF.

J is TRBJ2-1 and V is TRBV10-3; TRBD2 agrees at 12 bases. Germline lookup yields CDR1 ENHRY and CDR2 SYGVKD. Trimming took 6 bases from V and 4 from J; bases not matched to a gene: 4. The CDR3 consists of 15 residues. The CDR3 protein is CAISRLAGEYNEQFF. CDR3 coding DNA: TGTGCCATCAGCCGACTAGCGGGGGAGTACAATGAGCAGTTCTTC.

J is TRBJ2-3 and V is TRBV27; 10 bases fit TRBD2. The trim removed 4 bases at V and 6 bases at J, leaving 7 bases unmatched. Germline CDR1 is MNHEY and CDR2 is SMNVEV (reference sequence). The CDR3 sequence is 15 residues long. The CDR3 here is CASSSLAGEIDTQYF. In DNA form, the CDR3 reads TGTGCCAGCAGTTCCCTAGCGGGAGAGATCGATACGCAGTATTTT.

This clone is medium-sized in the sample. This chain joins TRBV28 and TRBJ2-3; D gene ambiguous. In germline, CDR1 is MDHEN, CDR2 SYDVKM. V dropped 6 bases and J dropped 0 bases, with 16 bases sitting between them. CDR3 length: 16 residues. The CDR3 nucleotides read TGTGCCAGCAGCCAACTCGGACGGCTAAGCACAGATACGCAGTATTTT. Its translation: CASSQLGRLSTDTQYF.

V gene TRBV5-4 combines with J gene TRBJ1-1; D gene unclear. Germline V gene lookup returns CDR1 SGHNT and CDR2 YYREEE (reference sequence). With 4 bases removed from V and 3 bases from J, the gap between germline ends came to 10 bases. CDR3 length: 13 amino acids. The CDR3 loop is CASSTPYHTEAFF. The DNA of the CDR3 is TGTGCCAGCAGCACCCCCTATCACACTGAAGCTTTCTTT.

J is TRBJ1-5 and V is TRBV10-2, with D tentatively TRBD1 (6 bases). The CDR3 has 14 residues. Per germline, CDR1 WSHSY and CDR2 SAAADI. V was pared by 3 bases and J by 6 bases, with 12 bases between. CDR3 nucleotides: TGCGCCAGCAGTGAATCGGGGGGCGTTCAGCCCCAGCATTTT. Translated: CASSESGGVQPQHF.

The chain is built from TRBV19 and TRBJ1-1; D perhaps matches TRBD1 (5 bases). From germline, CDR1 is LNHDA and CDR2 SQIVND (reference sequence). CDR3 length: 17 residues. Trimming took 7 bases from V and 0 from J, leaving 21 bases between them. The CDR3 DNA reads TGTGCCAGTATCCCAAATCGCAGGGCAGGCATGAACACTGAAGCTTTCTTT. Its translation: CASIPNRRAGMNTEAFF.

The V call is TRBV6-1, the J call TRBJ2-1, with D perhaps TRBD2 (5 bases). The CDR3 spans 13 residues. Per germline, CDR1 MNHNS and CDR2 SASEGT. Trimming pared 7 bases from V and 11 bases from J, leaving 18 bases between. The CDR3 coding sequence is TGTGCCAGCACTCAATCGGGGTCTAGTAAGCAGTTCTTC. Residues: CASTQSGSSKQFF.

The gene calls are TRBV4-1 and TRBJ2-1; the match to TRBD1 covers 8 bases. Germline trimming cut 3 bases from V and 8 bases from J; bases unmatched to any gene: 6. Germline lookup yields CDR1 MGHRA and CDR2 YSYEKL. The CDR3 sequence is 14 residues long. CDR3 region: CASSHEDRGDEQFF. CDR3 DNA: TGCGCCAGCAGCCATGAAGACAGGGGCGATGAGCAGTTCTTC.

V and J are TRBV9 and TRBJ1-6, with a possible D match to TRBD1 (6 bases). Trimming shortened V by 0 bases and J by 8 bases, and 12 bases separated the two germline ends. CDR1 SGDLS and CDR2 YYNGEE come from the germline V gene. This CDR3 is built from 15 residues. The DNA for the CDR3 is TGTGCCAGCAGCGTAGTTGTAGGGGGGTATTCACCCCTCCACTTT. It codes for CASSVVVGGYSPLHF.

CDR3 nucleotide sequence: TGTGCCAGCTCACCAGGGGAGGATACGCAGTATTTT. Its protein is CASSPGEDTQYF. This chain links TRBV18 with TRBJ2-3; TRBD2 is a possible D gene (5 bases). Trimming left V 2 bases short and J 6 bases short, with 6 bases between. This CDR3 is built from 12 residues. Germline V gene lookup returns CDR1 KGHSH and CDR2 LQKENI.